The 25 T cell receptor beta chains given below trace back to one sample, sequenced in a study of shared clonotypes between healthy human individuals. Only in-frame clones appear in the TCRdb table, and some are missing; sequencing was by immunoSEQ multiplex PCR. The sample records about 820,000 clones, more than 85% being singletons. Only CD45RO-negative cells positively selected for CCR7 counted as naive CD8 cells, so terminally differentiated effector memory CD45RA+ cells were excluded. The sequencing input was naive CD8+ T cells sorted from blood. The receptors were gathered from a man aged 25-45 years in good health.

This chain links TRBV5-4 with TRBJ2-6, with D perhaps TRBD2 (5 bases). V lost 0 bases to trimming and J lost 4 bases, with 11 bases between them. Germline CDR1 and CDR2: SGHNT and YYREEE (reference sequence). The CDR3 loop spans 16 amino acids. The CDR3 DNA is TGTGCCAGCAGCTTGGAAACTAGTGCCGGGGCCAACGTCCTGACTTTC. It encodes CASSLETSAGANVLTF.

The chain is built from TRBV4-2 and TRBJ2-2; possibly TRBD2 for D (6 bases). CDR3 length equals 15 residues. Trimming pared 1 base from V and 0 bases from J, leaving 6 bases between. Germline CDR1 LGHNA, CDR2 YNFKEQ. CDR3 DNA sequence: TGTGCCAGCAGCCAAGGACTAGCGAACACCGGGGAGCTGTTTTTT. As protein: CASSQGLANTGELFF.

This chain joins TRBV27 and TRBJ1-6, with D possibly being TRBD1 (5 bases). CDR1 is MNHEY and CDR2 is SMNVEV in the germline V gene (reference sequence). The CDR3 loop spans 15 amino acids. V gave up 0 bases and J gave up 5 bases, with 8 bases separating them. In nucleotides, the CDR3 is TGTGCCAGCAGTTTATCGAGGGGACATAATTCACCCCTCCACTTT. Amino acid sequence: CASSLSRGHNSPLHF.

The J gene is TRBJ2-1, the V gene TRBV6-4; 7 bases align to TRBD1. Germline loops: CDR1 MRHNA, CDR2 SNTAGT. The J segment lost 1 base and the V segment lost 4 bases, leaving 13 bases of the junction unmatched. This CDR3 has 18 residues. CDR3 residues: CASSGERGLPVSYNEQFF. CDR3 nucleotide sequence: TGTGCCAGCAGTGGCGAAAGGGGGCTACCAGTTTCCTACAATGAGCAGTTCTTC.

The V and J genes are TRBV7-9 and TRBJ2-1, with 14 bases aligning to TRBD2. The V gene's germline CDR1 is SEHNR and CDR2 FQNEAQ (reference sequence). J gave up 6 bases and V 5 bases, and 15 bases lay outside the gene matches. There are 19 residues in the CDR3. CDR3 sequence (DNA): TGTGCCAGCAGCGGGACTAGCGGGAGTAAGAACGGCATTGGCAATGAGCAGTTCTTC. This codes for CASSGTSGSKNGIGNEQFF.

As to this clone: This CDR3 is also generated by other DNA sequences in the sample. CDR3 sequence: CASSPGLAGENEQFF. CDR3 coding DNA: TGCGCCAGCAGCCCCGGACTAGCGGGAGAGAATGAGCAGTTCTTC. This chain uses TRBV5-1 with TRBJ2-1; 13 nucleotides agree with TRBD2. Losses at the gene ends were 4 bases for V and 7 bases for J; bases not matched to a gene: 5. CDR3 size: 15 residues. CDR1 and CDR2 from the germline V gene are SGHRS and YFSETQ. The complete variable domain, with remaining parts taken from reference TRBV5-1 and TRBJ2-1, reads KAGVTQTPRYLIKTRGQQVTLSCSPISGHRSVSWYQQTPGQGLQFLFEYFSETQRNKGNFPGRFSGRQFSNSRSEMNVSTLELGDSALYLCASSPGLAGENEQFFGPGTRLTVL.

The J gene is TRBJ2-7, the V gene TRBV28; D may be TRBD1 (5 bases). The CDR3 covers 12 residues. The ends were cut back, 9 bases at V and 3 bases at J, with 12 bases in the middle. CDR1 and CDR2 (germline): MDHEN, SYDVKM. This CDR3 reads CASQGHDYEQYF. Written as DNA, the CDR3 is TGTGCCAGTCAGGGTCACGACTACGAGCAGTACTTC.

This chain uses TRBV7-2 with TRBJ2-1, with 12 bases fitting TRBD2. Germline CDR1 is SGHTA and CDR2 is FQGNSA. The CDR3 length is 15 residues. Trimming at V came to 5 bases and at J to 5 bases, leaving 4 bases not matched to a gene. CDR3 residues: CASSPRLAGDNEQFF. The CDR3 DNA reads TGTGCCAGCAGCCCCAGACTAGCGGGAGACAATGAGCAGTTCTTC.

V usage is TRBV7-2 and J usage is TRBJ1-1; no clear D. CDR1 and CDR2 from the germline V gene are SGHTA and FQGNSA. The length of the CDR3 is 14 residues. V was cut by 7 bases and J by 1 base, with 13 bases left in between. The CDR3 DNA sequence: TGTGCCAGCACCCTCGACGCTCCGAACACTGAAGCTTTCTTT. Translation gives CASTLDAPNTEAFF. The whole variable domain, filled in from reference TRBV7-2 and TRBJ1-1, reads GAGVSQSPSNKVTEKGKDVELRCDPISGHTALYWYRQSLGQGLEFLIYFQGNSAPDKSGLPSDRFSAERTGGSVSTLTIQRTQQEDSAVYLCASTLDAPNTEAFFGQGTRLTVV.

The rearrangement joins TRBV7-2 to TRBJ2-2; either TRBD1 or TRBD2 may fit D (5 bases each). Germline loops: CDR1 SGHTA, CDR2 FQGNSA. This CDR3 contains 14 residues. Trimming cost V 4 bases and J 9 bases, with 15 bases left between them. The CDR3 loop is CASSSSGLERELFF. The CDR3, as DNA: TGTGCCAGCAGCTCCTCGGGGCTAGAGAGGGAGCTGTTTTTT.

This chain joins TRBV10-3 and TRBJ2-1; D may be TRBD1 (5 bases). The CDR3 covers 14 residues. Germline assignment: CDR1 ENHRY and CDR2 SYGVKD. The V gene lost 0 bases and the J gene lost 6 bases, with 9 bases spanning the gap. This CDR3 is CAISESGQGNEQFF. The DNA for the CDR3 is TGTGCCATCAGTGAGTCGGGTCAGGGCAATGAGCAGTTCTTC.

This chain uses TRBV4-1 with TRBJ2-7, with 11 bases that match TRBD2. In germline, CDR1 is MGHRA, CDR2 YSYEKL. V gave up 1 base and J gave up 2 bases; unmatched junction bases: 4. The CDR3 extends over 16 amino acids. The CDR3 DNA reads TGCGCCAGCAGCCAAGCAGCACTAGCGGGAGCCTACGAGCAGTACTTC. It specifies CASSQAALAGAYEQYF.

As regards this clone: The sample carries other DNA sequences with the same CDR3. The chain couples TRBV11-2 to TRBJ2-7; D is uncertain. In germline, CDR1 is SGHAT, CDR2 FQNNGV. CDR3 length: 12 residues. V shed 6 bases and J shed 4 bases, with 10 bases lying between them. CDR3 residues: CASSSISYEQYF. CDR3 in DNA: TGTGCCAGCAGTTCTATCAGTTACGAGCAGTACTTC.

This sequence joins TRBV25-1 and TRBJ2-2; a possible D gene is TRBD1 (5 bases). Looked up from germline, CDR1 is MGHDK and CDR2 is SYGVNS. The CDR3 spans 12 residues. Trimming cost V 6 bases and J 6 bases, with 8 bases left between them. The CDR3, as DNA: TGTGCCAGCAGCAGGGTACCCGGGGAGCTGTTTTTT. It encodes CASSRVPGELFF.

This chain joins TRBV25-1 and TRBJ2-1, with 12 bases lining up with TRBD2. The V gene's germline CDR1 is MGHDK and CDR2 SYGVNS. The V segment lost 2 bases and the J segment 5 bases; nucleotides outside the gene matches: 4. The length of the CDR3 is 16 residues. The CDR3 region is CASSEPASGRDNEQFF. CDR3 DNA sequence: TGTGCCAGCAGTGAACCGGCTAGCGGGAGGGACAATGAGCAGTTCTTC.

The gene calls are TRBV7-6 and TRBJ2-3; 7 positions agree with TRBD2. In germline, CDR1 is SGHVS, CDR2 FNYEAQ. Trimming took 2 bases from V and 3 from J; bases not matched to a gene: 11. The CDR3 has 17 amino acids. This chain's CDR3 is CASSLSNLAGETDTQYF. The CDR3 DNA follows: TGTGCCAGCAGCTTATCTAATCTCGCGGGAGAGACAGATACGCAGTATTTT.

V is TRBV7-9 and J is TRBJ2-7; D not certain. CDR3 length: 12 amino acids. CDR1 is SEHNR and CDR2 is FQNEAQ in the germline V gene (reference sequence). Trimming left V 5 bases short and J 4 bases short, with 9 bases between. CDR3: CASSRALYEQYF. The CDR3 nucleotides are TGTGCCAGCAGCCGCGCATTGTACGAGCAGTACTTC.

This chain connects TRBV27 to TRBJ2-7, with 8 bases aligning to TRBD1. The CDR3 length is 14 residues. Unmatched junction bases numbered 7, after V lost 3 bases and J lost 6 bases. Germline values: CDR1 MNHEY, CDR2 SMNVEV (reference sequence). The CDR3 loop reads CASSFSDRDPEQYF. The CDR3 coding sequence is TGTGCCAGCAGTTTTTCGGACAGGGACCCCGAGCAGTACTTC.

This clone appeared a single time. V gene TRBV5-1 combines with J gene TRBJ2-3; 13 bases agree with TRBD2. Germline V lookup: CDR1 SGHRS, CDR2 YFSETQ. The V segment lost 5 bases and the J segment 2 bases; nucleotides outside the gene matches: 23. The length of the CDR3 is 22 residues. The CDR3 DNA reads TGCGCCAGCAGTGATCCCTCCCCCTGGACTAGCGGGAGAAGTTGGGACACAGATACGCAGTATTTT. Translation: CASSDPSPWTSGRSWDTDTQYF.

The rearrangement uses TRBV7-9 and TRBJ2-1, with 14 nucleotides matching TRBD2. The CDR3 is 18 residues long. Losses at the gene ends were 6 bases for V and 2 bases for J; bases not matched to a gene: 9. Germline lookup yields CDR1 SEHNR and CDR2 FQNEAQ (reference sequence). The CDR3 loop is CASRGLAGEGSPYNEQFF. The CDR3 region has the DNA TGTGCCAGCAGGGGACTAGCGGGAGAGGGGTCCCCCTACAATGAGCAGTTCTTC.

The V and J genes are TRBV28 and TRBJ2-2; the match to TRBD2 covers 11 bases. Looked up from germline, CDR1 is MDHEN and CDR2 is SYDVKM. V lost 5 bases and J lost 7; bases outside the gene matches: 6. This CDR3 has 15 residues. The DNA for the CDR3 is TGTGCCAGCAGTCGCTTAGCGGGAGGGCTCGGGGAGCTGTTTTTT. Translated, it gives CASSRLAGGLGELFF.

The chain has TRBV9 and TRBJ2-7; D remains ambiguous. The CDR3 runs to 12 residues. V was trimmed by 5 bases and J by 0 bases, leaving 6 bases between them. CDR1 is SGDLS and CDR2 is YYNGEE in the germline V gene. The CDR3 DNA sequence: TGTGCCAGCAGTCAAAGCTCCTACGAGCAGTACTTC. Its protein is CASSQSSYEQYF. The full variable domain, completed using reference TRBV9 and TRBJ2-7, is DSGVTQTPKHLITATGQRVTLRCSPRSGDLSVYWYQQSLDQGLQFLIQYYNGEERAKGNILERFSAQQFPDLHSELNLSSLELGDSALYFCASSQSSYEQYFGPGTRLTVT.

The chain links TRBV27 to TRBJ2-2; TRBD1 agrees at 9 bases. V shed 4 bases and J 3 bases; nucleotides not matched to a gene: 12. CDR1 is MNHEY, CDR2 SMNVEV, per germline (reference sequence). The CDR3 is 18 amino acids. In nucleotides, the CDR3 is TGTGCCAGCAGTTCAACAACCGGGACAGGGTATGACACCGGGGAGCTGTTTTTT. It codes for CASSSTTGTGYDTGELFF.

As DNA, the CDR3 is TGCAGCGTAGCACCCGGGACTAGCGAATACACCACTACGGCCGGGGAGCTGTTTTTT. As protein: CSVAPGTSEYTTTAGELFF. J is TRBJ2-2 and V is TRBV29-1; 10 positions agree with TRBD2. The CDR3 contains 19 residues. Germline V gene sequence: CDR1 SQVTM, CDR2 ANQGSEA. Trimming cost V 6 bases and J 6 bases; bases outside gene matches: 22.

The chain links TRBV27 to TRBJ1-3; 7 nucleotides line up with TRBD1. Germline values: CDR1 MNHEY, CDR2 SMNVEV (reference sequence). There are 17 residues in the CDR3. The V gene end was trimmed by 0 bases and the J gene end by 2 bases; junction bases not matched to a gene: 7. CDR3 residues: CASSLSLQGMAGNTIYF. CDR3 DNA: TGTGCCAGCAGTTTATCGTTACAGGGGATGGCTGGAAACACCATATATTTT.